This T cell receptor beta chain was documented in a study of blood T cell repertoires in COVID-19. Germline V gives CDR1 MNHEY, CDR2 SVGAGI. Trimming cost V 5 bases and J 4 bases, with 11 bases left between them. The CDR3 runs 14 residues. In the original processing: Using reference gene primer amplification, nucleated cell counts were estimated. TCRdb keeps only in-frame clones here, not all; method: immunoSEQ multiplex PCR. V and J calls and clone size are given by that table; D and trimming were obtained from the DNA. Of about 58,000 clones in the sample, roughly nine tenths are singletons; the top ten hold 8% to 9%.

Material: peripheral blood. The TCR was taken from a woman aged 70-85 years with active COVID-19. V and J are TRBV6-5 and TRBJ2-2; the D gene is possibly TRBD1 (6 bases). The CDR3 region has the DNA TGTGCCAGCAGTCCAGGGGAGTTCACCGGGGAGCTGTTTTTT. Translating gives CASSPGEFTGELFF.